This passage covers 26 T cell receptor beta chains from one sample sequenced in a study of shared clonotypes between healthy human individuals. Sequencing was performed with immunoSEQ multiplex PCR; in TCRdb, only in-frame clones are kept and a portion is missing. The table shows about 660,000 clones, with around 72% occurring only once. The material sequenced was memory CD4+ T cells sorted from blood. Subset defined: CD45RA-negative fraction. These receptors originate from a woman aged 25 to 39 in good health.

The V gene is TRBV25-1, the J gene TRBJ2-3; D may be TRBD1 (6 bases). Per the germline V gene, CDR1 is MGHDK and CDR2 is SYGVNS. The CDR3 contains 15 residues. The germline V and J ends were trimmed by 4 bases and 4 bases, with 15 bases remaining between them. CDR3 in DNA: TGTGCCAGCAGTGCCTACAGGGTTTTTGCAGATACGCAGTATTTT. It yields the protein CASSAYRVFADTQYF.

The V gene is TRBV19, the J gene TRBJ2-7; tentatively, D is TRBD1 (6 bases). Germline lookup yields CDR1 LNHDA and CDR2 SQIVND (reference sequence). The CDR3 loop spans 13 amino acids. The V end lost 6 bases, the J end lost 1 base, and 10 bases lay between the germline ends. The CDR3 sequence is CASRDSSSYEQYF. The CDR3 region has the DNA TGTGCCAGTAGGGACAGTTCGTCCTACGAGCAGTACTTC.

The gene calls are TRBV19 and TRBJ2-7, with 15 bases fitting TRBD2. The CDR3 is made up of 15 amino acids. Trimming at V came to 6 bases and at J to 5 bases, leaving 5 bases not matched to a gene. From germline, CDR1 is LNHDA and CDR2 SQIVND (reference sequence). The CDR3 DNA reads as TGTGCCAGTAGCTGGACTAGCGGGAGGGCCAACGAGCAGTACTTC. Protein: CASSWTSGRANEQYF.

The chain recombines TRBV28 with TRBJ2-3; D remains ambiguous. V was clipped by 6 bases and J by 6 bases, with 19 bases between them. There are 15 residues in the CDR3. CDR1 and CDR2 (germline): MDHEN, SYDVKM. CDR3 in DNA: TGTGCCAGCAGAGAGACTTTACTATCTGCGGATACGCAGTATTTT. As protein: CASRETLLSADTQYF.

The chain is built from TRBV6-5 and TRBJ1-5, with a possible D match to TRBD1 (6 bases). The CDR3 covers 12 residues. The V gene lost 10 bases and the J gene lost 3 bases, with 10 bases spanning the gap. Per germline, CDR1 MNHEY and CDR2 SVGAGI. This chain's CDR3 is CATGASNQPQHF. CDR3 sequence (DNA): TGTGCCACGGGGGCCTCCAATCAGCCCCAGCATTTT.

The J gene is TRBJ1-3, the V gene TRBV25-1; no clear D gene. The CDR3 totals 15 residues. Germline assignment: CDR1 MGHDK and CDR2 SYGVNS. Trimming took off 3 bases at V and 0 bases at J, with 9 bases between the two ends. CDR3 sequence (DNA): TGTGCCAGCAGTGAGGAGGGAAGCTCTGGAAACACCATATATTTT. It encodes CASSEEGSSGNTIYF.

The gene calls are TRBV10-2 and TRBJ1-5; 8 bases align to TRBD1. The V segment lost 10 bases and the J segment 6 bases; nucleotides outside the gene matches: 11. Germline V gene lookup returns CDR1 WSHSY and CDR2 SAAADI. The CDR3 loop spans 14 amino acids. CDR3 protein: CATRRGQGSQPQHF. The DNA of the CDR3 is TGCGCCACCCGAAGAGGACAGGGTAGTCAGCCCCAGCATTTT.

The chain couples TRBV6-1 to TRBJ2-7; D possibly uses TRBD1 or TRBD2 (6 bases each). The CDR3 contains 14 residues. The germline CDR1 and CDR2 sequences are MNHNS and SASEGT. Trimming shortened V by 5 bases and J by 0 bases, and 11 bases separated the two germline ends. The CDR3 DNA reads TGTGCCAGCAGTAGGGGGGTAGGCTCCTACGAGCAGTACTTC. It encodes CASSRGVGSYEQYF.

This CDR3 reads CASTLGQGGSDTQYF. The CDR3 nucleotides are TGTGCCAGCACCCTAGGACAGGGTGGCTCAGATACGCAGTATTTT. V gene TRBV6-1 combines with J gene TRBJ2-3, with 8 bases lining up with TRBD1. With V trimmed by 7 bases and J by 4 bases, 10 bases remained unmatched. The germline CDR1 and CDR2 sequences are MNHNS and SASEGT. This CDR3 comprises 15 residues.

Only a few counts were recorded for this clone. The J gene is TRBJ2-6, the V gene TRBV7-9, with no clear D. The CDR3 has 15 residues. Germline values: CDR1 SEHNR, CDR2 FQNEAQ (reference sequence). V lost 4 bases and J 0 bases, leaving 7 bases between the germline ends. CDR3 residues: CASSSDGSGANVLTF. CDR3 nucleotides: TGTGCCAGCAGCTCAGACGGCTCTGGGGCCAACGTCCTGACTTTC.

The V gene is TRBV10-1, the J gene TRBJ2-4; D remains unclear. This CDR3 has 16 residues. V was pared by 4 bases and J by 1 base, with 14 bases between. The V gene's germline CDR1 is WNHNN and CDR2 SYGVQD (reference sequence). The CDR3 reads CASSAKADSAKNIQYF. The CDR3 DNA sequence: TGCGCCAGCAGTGCTAAGGCGGATTCGGCCAAAAACATTCAGTACTTC.

The V gene is TRBV19, the J gene TRBJ1-1, with D perhaps TRBD1 (5 bases). The germline CDR1 and CDR2 sequences are LNHDA and SQIVND (reference sequence). The CDR3 is 14 amino acids. The germline V and J ends were trimmed by 2 bases and 3 bases, with 10 bases remaining between them. CDR3 bases: TGTGCCAGTAGTATATCTCTGGGGGACACTGAAGCTTTCTTT. This sequence encodes CASSISLGDTEAFF.

The V and J genes are TRBV15 and TRBJ1-5; D perhaps matches TRBD1 (5 bases). The CDR3 covers 16 residues. Germline loops: CDR1 LNHNV, CDR2 YYDKDF (reference sequence). Deletions cut 5 bases from V and 2 bases from J, with 16 bases between. The CDR3 sequence is CATSLRRGAGNQPQHF. Written as DNA, the CDR3 is TGTGCCACCAGCCTAAGACGGGGCGCGGGCAATCAGCCCCAGCATTTT.

V is TRBV18 and J is TRBJ2-3; TRBD2 matches 7 bases. There are 16 residues in the CDR3. V lost 3 bases and J lost 4; bases outside the gene matches: 10. Germline lookup yields CDR1 KGHSH and CDR2 LQKENI. The CDR3 DNA reads as TGTGCCAGCTCACCTACCGGACTAGATGGGCCAGATACGCAGTATTTT. Protein sequence: CASSPTGLDGPDTQYF.

This chain connects TRBV4-1 to TRBJ2-5; TRBD2 matches 10 bases. This CDR3 region has 17 residues. The V gene's germline CDR1 is MGHRA and CDR2 YSYEKL. J was trimmed by 3 bases and V by 4 bases; bases with no gene match: 11. As DNA, the CDR3 is TGCGCCAGCAGCCTCGACCCAGCGGGAGGGATTAAAGAGACCCAGTACTTC. Protein product: CASSLDPAGGIKETQYF.

The chain recombines TRBV27 with TRBJ1-4; no definite D call. The V gene lost 6 bases and the J gene lost 5 bases, with 4 bases spanning the gap. The germline gives CDR1 MNHEY, CDR2 SMNVEV (reference sequence). The CDR3 covers 11 residues. CDR3 residues: CASSPNEKLFF. DNA of the CDR3: TGTGCCAGCAGCCCCAATGAAAAACTGTTTTTT.

The chain combines TRBV7-6 with TRBJ2-5, with TRBD1 identical over 11 bases. CDR3 size: 16 residues. V was clipped by 1 base and J by 5 bases; unmatched bases: 6. From germline, CDR1 is SGHVS and CDR2 FNYEAQ. CDR3 sequence (DNA): TGTGCCAGCAGCTTAGGGACAGGGGGCTTAGGTGAGACCCAGTACTTC. Translated, it gives CASSLGTGGLGETQYF.

The CDR3 spells CASMSRTGPFAFF. The DNA of the CDR3 is TGTGCCAGCATGAGTAGGACAGGGCCATTCGCTTTCTTT. The genes are TRBV2 and TRBJ1-1, with 8 bases identical to TRBD1. Looked up from germline, CDR1 is SNHLY and CDR2 is FYNNEI. CDR3 length equals 13 residues. V shed 7 bases and J 11 bases; nucleotides not matched to a gene: 12.

The chain has TRBV11-2 and TRBJ2-3; 7 positions agree with TRBD2. Germline CDR1 SGHAT, CDR2 FQNNGV. There are 15 residues in the CDR3. Trimming at V came to 2 bases and at J to 1 base, leaving 3 bases not matched to a gene. The CDR3 here is CASSLNAGGTDTQYF. CDR3 bases: TGTGCCAGCAGCTTAAACGCGGGGGGCACAGATACGCAGTATTTT.

V is TRBV6-1 and J is TRBJ2-7; maybe TRBD2 (5 bases). This CDR3 region has 13 residues. The V end lost 5 bases, the J end lost 0 bases, and 8 bases lay between the germline ends. CDR1 is MNHNS, CDR2 SASEGT, per germline. The CDR3 reads CASSPRGSYEQYF. In DNA form, the CDR3 reads TGTGCCAGCAGTCCACGGGGCTCCTACGAGCAGTACTTC.

The CDR3 nucleotides are TGCGCCAGCAGCGCTTTGATGGCGGGGGCCTCCTACGAGCAGTACTTC. Translated: CASSALMAGASYEQYF. J is TRBJ2-7 and V is TRBV5-1, with TRBD2 as a possible D gene (7 bases). Per germline, CDR1 SGHRS and CDR2 YFSETQ. The CDR3 is 16 amino acids. V was clipped by 4 bases and J by 0 bases, with 17 bases between them.

V usage is TRBV18 and J usage is TRBJ2-1, with 9 nucleotides matching TRBD1. The CDR3 covers 15 residues. CDR1 KGHSH and CDR2 LQKENI come from the germline V gene. With 6 bases clipped from V and 7 bases from J, the junction kept 10 bases outside the gene matches. CDR3 coding DNA: TGTGCCAGCTCCACCGTAGGACAGGGGTCTAATGAGCAGTTCTTC. This encodes CASSTVGQGSNEQFF.

This clone was found once. It differs at one base from a far larger clone, so likely a read error. The genes are TRBV25-1 and TRBJ2-2; possible D gene TRBD1, 5 bases. Deletions cut 6 bases from V and 1 base from J, with 9 bases between. The CDR3 is 14 amino acids. CDR1 is MGHDK and CDR2 is SYGVNS in the germline V gene. The CDR3 DNA is TGTGCCAGCAGAAATACAGGGAACACCGGGGAGCTGTTTTTT. Translated, it gives CASRNTGNTGELFF. The full variable domain, its missing parts supplied by reference TRBV25-1 and TRBJ2-2, is EADIYQTPRYLVIGTGKKITLECSQTMGHDKMYWYQQDPGMELHLIHYSYGVNSTEKGDLSSESTVSRIRTEHFPLTLESARPSHTSQYLCASRNTGNTGELFFGEGSRLTVL.

J is TRBJ1-4 and V is TRBV11-2; D is unclear. Germline CDR1 reads SGHAT; CDR2 reads FQNNGV. The CDR3 is made up of 15 amino acids. V gave up 5 bases and J gave up 7 bases, with 17 bases separating them. CDR3 coding DNA: TGTGCCAGCAGCCTAAACACCGGGGTTAGTGAAAAACTGTTTTTT. Protein product: CASSLNTGVSEKLFF.

The chain is built from TRBV19 and TRBJ1-1; D gene unclear. Deletions cut 3 bases from V and 2 bases from J, with 10 bases between. In germline, CDR1 is LNHDA, CDR2 SQIVND (reference sequence). CDR3 length: 14 amino acids. The CDR3 coding sequence is TGTGCCAGTAGTATCCTAAGGGATAACACTGAAGCTTTCTTT. It is translated as CASSILRDNTEAFF.

This rearrangement joins TRBV5-1 to TRBJ2-1; 12 bases match TRBD1. Losses at the gene ends were 4 bases for V and 8 bases for J; bases not matched to a gene: 7. CDR1 is SGHRS, CDR2 YFSETQ, per germline. The CDR3 is made up of 15 amino acids. CDR3 coding DNA: TGCGCCAGCAGCGTGGGACAGGGGGCCGTGGATGAGCAGTTCTTC. It codes for CASSVGQGAVDEQFF.